This T cell receptor (beta chain) was sequenced for a study of regulatory T cells in long-lasting Graves disease. Study as a whole: Persistent Graves' disease required over 5 years of antithyroid drugs and positive TSH receptor antibodies.

Germline V gene lookup returns CDR1 LGHDT and CDR2 YNNKEL (reference sequence). This CDR3 region has 12 residues. Trimming left V 5 bases short and J 7 bases short, with 11 bases between. Sample time point: persistent/refractory GD, antithyroid drugs over 5 years with positive TRAb. PBMC-derived RNA was used for the TCR library. Arm-PCR with iRepertoire HTBI primers amplified the CDR3 regions for these TCR beta libraries. TCRdb recomputed calls from the multiplex PCR reads with MiXCR, one row per CDR3 protein. The data contain 430,000 or so distinct CDR3 sequences, roughly 23% of them seen just once; the ten biggest clones take up approximately 14%. This clonotype was detected many times. Its antigen is unknown. Study-wide points: Under persistent disease, TRBV28, TRBJ1-2 and TRBJ2-5 were used preferentially.

The material sequenced was peripheral blood mononuclear cells (PBMCs), taken when the disease was refractory, from a patient treated with antithyroid drugs. The chain has TRBV3-1 and TRBJ1-1; D remains unclear. The origin of this receptor is a female donor with Graves disease. CDR3 amino acids: CASSGQNLEAFF. CDR3 sequence (DNA): TGTGCCAGCAGCGGGCAGAACCTTGAAGCTTTCTTT.